These T cell receptor beta chains were read from a single sample in a study of shared clonotypes between healthy human individuals. The assay was immunoSEQ multiplex PCR, and TCRdb's table has in-frame clones only and misses some. The sample gives around 990,000 clones, around 77% of which show up once; about 0.89% is in the top ten. Sequenced material: memory CD4+ T cells from PBMCs. Receptors originate from a young man in good health. Some clones in this sample may be carry-over from other donors' samples. Both conserved end residues are part of each CDR3. Size tells how often a clone was seen (once, few, many) or the class of an expanded clone, and some rows leave it out.

length: 14; size: .; V: TRBV6-5; J: TRBJ2-7; CDR3: CASSYGTGLGEQYF
length: 13; size: .; V: TRBV6-6; J: TRBJ2-7; CDR3: CASEGQGTYEQYF
length: 16; size: .; V: TRBV7-9; J: TRBJ2-1; CDR3: CASSLALAGSYNEQFF
length: 16; size: many; V: TRBV13; J: TRBJ1-1; CDR3: CASSSGLHNGGTEAFF
length: 15; size: few; V: TRBV28; J: TRBJ2-7; CDR3: CASSLLGDRAYEQYF
length: 15; size: .; V: TRBV9; J: TRBJ2-7; CDR3: CASSGGTAYTYEQYF
length: 13; size: .; V: TRBV6-5; J: .; CDR3: CASRNGHVLQQFF
length: 16; size: many; V: TRBV4-2; J: TRBJ1-6; CDR3: CASSQDPYVYNSPLHF
length: 15; size: .; V: TRBV27; J: TRBJ2-6; CDR3: CASSRTGVGANVLTF
length: 15; size: .; V: TRBV2; J: TRBJ1-2; CDR3: CASSPTGGSGYGYTF
length: 14; size: .; V: TRBV11-3; J: TRBJ2-5; CDR3: CASSSRRGPETQYF
length: 16; size: .; V: TRBV4-1; J: TRBJ2-7; CDR3: CASSLGTSGSGYEQYF
length: 16; size: .; V: TRBV18; J: TRBJ2-1; CDR3: CASSPSGQGEGNEQFF
length: 16; size: .; V: TRBV9; J: TRBJ2-1; CDR3: CASSVSVTSGLNEQFF
length: 15; size: .; V: TRBV29-1; J: TRBJ2-7; CDR3: CSVTHFLAWGPEQYF
length: 15; size: .; V: TRBV5-1; J: TRBJ1-3; CDR3: CASSLGGNSGNTIYF
length: 16; size: .; V: TRBV4-1; J: TRBJ2-3; CDR3: CASSQGGLGVFDTQYF
length: 14; size: .; V: TRBV6-1; J: TRBJ1-3; CDR3: CASSNREAGNTIYF
length: 17; size: .; V: TRBV5-1; J: TRBJ1-3; CDR3: CASSSAPQGASGNTIYF
length: 14; size: .; V: TRBV14; J: TRBJ2-1; CDR3: CASSQGRTGDEQFF
length: 15; size: .; V: TRBV6-6; J: TRBJ1-4; CDR3: CASSYAPGTNEKLFF
length: 16; size: .; V: TRBV7-2; J: TRBJ2-1; CDR3: CASSSGAPARSNEQFF
length: 16; size: .; V: TRBV18; J: TRBJ2-5; CDR3: CASSLRTGAPRETQYF
length: 18; size: once; V: TRBV9; J: TRBJ2-3; CDR3: CASSVGGLAGGTTDTQYF
length: 15; size: once; V: TRBV7-9; J: TRBJ2-2; CDR3: CASSLLATNTGELFF
length: 13; size: .; V: TRBV28; J: TRBJ1-1; CDR3: CASSRPPGAEAFF
length: 18; size: .; V: TRBV5-1; J: TRBJ2-1; CDR3: CASSLGLTVLRPYNEQFF
length: 15; size: .; V: TRBV4-3; J: TRBJ2-1; CDR3: CASSPSDRANNEQFF
length: 15; size: .; V: TRBV28; J: TRBJ1-5; CDR3: CASSRQLGGNQPQHF
length: 14; size: many; V: TRBV4-3; J: TRBJ1-1; CDR3: CASSLAQGSTEAFF
length: 15; size: .; V: TRBV28; J: TRBJ2-3; CDR3: CASSPGLAGASVEYF
length: 15; size: .; V: TRBV9; J: TRBJ2-3; CDR3: CASSGPGTRADTQYF
length: 14; size: .; V: TRBV18; J: TRBJ2-7; CDR3: CASSPDGGGREQYF
length: 14; size: .; V: TRBV27; J: TRBJ1-5; CDR3: CASSPDRVNQPQHF
length: 14; size: .; V: TRBV7-7; J: TRBJ2-5; CDR3: CASSTGTSSETQYF
length: 13; size: few; V: TRBV6-4; J: TRBJ2-1; CDR3: CASRAGPYNEQFF
length: 18; size: once; V: TRBV4-1; J: TRBJ2-1; CDR3: CASSQDASGSSGRGEQFF
length: 16; size: .; V: TRBV6-5; J: TRBJ2-3; CDR3: CASSYTPSGSTDTQYF
length: 13; size: .; V: TRBV7-9; J: TRBJ2-1; CDR3: CASSGGSYNEQFF
length: 14; size: .; V: TRBV19; J: TRBJ1-4; CDR3: CASSLTGGSEKLFF
length: 14; size: .; V: TRBV6-5; J: TRBJ2-1; CDR3: CASSRDRMNNEQFF
length: 15; size: .; V: TRBV5-8; J: TRBJ1-2; CDR3: CASSYIARQGDGYTF
length: 15; size: once; V: TRBV7-9; J: TRBJ2-4; CDR3: CASSQSGVAKNIQYF
length: 15; size: .; V: TRBV11-2; J: TRBJ2-7; CDR3: CASSLVLAGVYEQYF
length: 14; size: .; V: TRBV6-1; J: TRBJ1-1; CDR3: CASSETGGDTEAFF
length: 14; size: .; V: TRBV7-2; J: TRBJ2-1; CDR3: CASRLRGMGNEQFF
length: 11; size: .; V: TRBV28; J: TRBJ1-2; CDR3: CASSFWYGYTF
length: 18; size: .; V: TRBV4-1; J: TRBJ2-4; CDR3: CASSQPVFQGLGKNIQYF
length: 12; size: once; V: TRBV2; J: TRBJ2-7; CDR3: CASSPGSYEQYF
length: 16; size: .; V: TRBV5-1; J: TRBJ1-1; CDR3: CASSSRQGLMNTEAFF
length: 12; size: few; V: TRBV2; J: TRBJ2-7; CDR3: CASSGGRYEQYF
length: 15; size: .; V: TRBV6-5; J: TRBJ2-1; CDR3: CASTSRLGGPGEQFF
length: 14; size: once; V: TRBV30; J: TRBJ2-7; CDR3: CAWSRAGLTYEQYF
length: 15; size: .; V: TRBV7-2; J: TRBJ1-1; CDR3: CASSQGGRVGTEAFF
length: 16; size: few; V: TRBV7-3; J: TRBJ2-5; CDR3: CASSRNARGPGETQYF